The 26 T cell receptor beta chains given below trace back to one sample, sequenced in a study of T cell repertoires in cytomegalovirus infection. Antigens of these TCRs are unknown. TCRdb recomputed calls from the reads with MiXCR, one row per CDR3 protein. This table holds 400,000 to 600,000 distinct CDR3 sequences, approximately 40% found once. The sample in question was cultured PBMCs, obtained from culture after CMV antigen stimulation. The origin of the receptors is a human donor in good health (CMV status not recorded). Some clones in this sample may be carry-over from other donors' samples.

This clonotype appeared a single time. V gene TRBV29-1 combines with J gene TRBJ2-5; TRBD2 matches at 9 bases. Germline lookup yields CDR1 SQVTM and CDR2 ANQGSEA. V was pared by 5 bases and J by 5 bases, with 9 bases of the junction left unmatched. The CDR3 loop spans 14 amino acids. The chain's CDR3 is CSVLGTSKEETQYF. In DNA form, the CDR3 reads TGCAGCGTTCTTGGGACTAGCAAAGAGGAGACCCAGTACTTC. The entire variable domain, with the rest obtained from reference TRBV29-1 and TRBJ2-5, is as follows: SAVISQKPSRDICQRGTSLTIQCQVDSQVTMMFWYRQQPGQSLTLIATANQGSEATYESGFVIDKFPISRPNLTFSTLTVSNMSPEDSSIYLCSVLGTSKEETQYFGPGTRLLVL.

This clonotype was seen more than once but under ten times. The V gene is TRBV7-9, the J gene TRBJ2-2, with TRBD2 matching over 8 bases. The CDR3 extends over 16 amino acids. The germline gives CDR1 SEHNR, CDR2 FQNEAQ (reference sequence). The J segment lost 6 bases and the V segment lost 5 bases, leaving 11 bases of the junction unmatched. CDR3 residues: CASSPRPGLGSGELFF. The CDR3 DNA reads TGTGCCAGCAGCCCCCGACCGGGACTAGGATCCGGGGAGCTGTTTTTT.

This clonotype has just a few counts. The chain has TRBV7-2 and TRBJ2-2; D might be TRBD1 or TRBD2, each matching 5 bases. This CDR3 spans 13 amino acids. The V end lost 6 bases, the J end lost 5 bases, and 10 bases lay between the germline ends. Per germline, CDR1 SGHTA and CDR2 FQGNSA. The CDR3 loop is CASSFRETGELFF. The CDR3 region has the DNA TGTGCCAGCAGTTTCAGGGAGACCGGGGAGCTGTTTTTT.

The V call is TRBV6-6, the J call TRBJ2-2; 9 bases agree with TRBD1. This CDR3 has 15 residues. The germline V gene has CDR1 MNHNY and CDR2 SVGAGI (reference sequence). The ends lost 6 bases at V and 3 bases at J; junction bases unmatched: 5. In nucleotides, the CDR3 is TGTGCCAGCAGGAGTACAGGGGGCGACACCGGGGAGCTGTTTTTT. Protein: CASRSTGGDTGELFF.

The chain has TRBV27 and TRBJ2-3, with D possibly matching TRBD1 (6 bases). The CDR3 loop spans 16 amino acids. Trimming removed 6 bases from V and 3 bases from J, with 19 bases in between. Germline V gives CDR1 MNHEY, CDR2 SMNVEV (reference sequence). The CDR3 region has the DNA TGTGCCAGCAGACAGGGACACCTTTGGGGGACAGATACGCAGTATTTT. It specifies CASRQGHLWGTDTQYF.

The CDR3 sequence: CAITRAFGNTIYF. The CDR3 bases are TGTGCCATCACGAGGGCGTTCGGAAACACCATATATTTT. J is TRBJ1-3 and V is TRBV10-3; no definite D call. Germline CDR1 reads ENHRY; CDR2 reads SYGVKD. This CDR3 comprises 13 residues. Trimming cost V 7 bases and J 4 bases, with 11 bases left between them.

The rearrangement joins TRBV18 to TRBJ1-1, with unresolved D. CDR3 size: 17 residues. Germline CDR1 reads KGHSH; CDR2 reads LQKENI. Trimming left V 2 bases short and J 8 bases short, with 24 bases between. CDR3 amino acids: CASSPFGFTAMNYEAFF. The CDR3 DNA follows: TGTGCCAGCTCACCATTCGGCTTCACAGCCATGAACTACGAAGCTTTCTTT. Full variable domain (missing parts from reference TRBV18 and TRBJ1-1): NAGVMQNPRHLVRRRGQEARLRCSPMKGHSHVYWYRQLPEEGLKFMVYLQKENIIDESGMPKERFSAEFPKEGPSILRIQQVVRGDSAAYFCASSPFGFTAMNYEAFFGQGTRLTVV.

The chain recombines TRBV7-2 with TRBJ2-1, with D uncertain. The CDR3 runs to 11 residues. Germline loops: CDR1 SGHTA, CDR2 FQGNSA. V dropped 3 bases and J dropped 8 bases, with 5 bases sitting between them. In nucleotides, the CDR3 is TGTGCCAGCAGCTTCGGCCATGAGCAGTTCTTC. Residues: CASSFGHEQFF.

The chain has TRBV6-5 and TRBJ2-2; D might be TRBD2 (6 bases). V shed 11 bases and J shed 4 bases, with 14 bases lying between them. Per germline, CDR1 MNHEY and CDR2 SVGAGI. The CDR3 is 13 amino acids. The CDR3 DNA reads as TGTGCCGTACGGAGGGTCACCACCGGGGAGCTGTTTTTT. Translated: CAVRRVTTGELFF.

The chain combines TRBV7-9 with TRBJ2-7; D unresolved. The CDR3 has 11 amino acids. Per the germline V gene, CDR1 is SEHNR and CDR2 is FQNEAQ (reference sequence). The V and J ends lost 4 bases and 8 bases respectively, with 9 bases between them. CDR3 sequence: CASSSPTQQYF. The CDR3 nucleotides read TGTGCCAGCAGCTCCCCGACGCAGCAGTACTTC.

CDR3 sequence: CATQSEEGYTF. The CDR3 DNA follows: TGTGCCACCCAGAGTGAGGAAGGCTACACCTTC. J is TRBJ1-2 and V is TRBV12-3 or TRBV12-4; unclear D gene. V was trimmed by 10 bases and J by 8 bases, leaving 14 bases between them. This CDR3 contains 11 residues.

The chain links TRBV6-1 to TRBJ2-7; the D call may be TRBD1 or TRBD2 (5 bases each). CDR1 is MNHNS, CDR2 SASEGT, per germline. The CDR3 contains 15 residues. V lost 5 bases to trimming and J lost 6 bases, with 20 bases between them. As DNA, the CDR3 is TGTGCCAGCAGTTCTGGGACGTTCGAGGGCCTCGAGCAGTACTTC. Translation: CASSSGTFEGLEQYF.

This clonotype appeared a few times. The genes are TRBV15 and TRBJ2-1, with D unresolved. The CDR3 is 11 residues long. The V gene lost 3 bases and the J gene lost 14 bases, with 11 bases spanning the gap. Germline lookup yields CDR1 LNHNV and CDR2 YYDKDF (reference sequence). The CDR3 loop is CATSSSTSEFF. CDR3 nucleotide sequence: TGTGCCACCAGCAGCTCCACTTCGGAGTTCTTC.

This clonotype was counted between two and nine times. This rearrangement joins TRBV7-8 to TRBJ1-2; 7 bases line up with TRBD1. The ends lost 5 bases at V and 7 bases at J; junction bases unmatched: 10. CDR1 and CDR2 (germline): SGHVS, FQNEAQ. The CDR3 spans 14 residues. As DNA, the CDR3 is TGTGCCAGCAGCCTGAACAACAGGGGTTCTGGCTACACCTTC. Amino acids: CASSLNNRGSGYTF.

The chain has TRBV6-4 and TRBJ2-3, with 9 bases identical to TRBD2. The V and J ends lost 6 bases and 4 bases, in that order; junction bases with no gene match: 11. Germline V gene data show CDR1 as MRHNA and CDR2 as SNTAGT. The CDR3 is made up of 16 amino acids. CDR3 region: CASSQNMAGGPDTQYF. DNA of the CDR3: TGTGCCAGCAGCCAGAACATGGCGGGGGGGCCAGATACGCAGTATTTT.

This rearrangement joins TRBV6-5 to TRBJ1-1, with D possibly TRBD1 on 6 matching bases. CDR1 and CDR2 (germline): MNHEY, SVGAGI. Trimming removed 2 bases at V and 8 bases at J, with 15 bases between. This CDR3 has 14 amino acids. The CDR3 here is CASSYGLGATEAFF. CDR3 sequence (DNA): TGTGCCAGCAGTTACGGTCTGGGGGCTACGGAAGCTTTCTTT.

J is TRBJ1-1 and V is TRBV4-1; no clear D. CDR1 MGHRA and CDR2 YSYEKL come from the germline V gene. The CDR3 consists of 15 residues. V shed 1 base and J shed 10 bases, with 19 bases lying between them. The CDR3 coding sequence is TGCGCCAGCAGCCAAGGGCCCCTGAAAGTGTCTTCAGCTTTCTTT. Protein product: CASSQGPLKVSSAFF.

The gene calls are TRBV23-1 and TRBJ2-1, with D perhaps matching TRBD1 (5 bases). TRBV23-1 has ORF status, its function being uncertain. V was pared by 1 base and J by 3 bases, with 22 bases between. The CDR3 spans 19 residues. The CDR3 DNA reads TGCGCCAGCAGTCAATTGATTGCTTGGTCCCGAAGGGGCTACAATGAGCAGTTCTTC. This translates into CASSQLIAWSRRGYNEQFF.

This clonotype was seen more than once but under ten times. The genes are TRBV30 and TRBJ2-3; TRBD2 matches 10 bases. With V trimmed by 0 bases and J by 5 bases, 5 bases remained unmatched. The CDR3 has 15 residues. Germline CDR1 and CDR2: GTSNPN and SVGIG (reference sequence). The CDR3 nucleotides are TGTGCCTGGAGTGTTGGGCTAGCGGGAGAAGATACGCAGTATTTT. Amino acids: CAWSVGLAGEDTQYF. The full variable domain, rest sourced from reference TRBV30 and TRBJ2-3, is SQTIHQWPATLVQPVGSPLSLECTVEGTSNPNLYWYRQAAGRGLQLLFYSVGIGQISSEVPQNLSASRPQDRQFILSSKKLLLSDSGFYLCAWSVGLAGEDTQYFGPGTRLTVL.

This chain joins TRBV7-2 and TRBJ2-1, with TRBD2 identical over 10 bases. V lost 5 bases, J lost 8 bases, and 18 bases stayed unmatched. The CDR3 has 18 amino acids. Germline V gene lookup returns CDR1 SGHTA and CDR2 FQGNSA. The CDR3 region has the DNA TGTGCCAGCAGCCGCCTCGTTGGAACTAGCGGGATACCCCATGAGCAGTTCTTC. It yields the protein CASSRLVGTSGIPHEQFF.

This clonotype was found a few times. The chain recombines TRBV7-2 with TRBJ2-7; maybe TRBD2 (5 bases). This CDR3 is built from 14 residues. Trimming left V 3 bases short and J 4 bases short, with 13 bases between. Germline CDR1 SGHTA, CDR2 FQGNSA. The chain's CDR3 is CASSFTGMGYEQYF. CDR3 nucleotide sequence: TGTGCCAGCAGCTTCACCGGGATGGGGTACGAGCAGTACTTC.

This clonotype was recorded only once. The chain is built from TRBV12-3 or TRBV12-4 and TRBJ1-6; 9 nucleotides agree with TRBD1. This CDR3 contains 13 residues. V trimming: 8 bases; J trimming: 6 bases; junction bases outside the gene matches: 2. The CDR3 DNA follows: TGTGCCAGCGCGGGACAGGGTAATTCACCCCTCCACTTT. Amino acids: CASAGQGNSPLHF.

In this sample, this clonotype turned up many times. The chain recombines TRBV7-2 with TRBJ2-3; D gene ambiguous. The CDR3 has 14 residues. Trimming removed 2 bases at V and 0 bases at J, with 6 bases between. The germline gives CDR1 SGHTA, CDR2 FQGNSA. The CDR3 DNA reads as TGTGCCAGCAGCTTATACCCAAGCACAGATACGCAGTATTTT. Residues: CASSLYPSTDTQYF. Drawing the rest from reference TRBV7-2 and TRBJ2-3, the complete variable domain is GAGVSQSPSNKVTEKGKDVELRCDPISGHTALYWYRQSLGQGLEFLIYFQGNSAPDKSGLPSDRFSAERTGGSVSTLTIQRTQQEDSAVYLCASSLYPSTDTQYFGPGTRLTVL.

CDR3 amino acids: CASSPVREGNTIYF. The CDR3, as DNA: TGTGCCAGCTCACCTGTCCGGGAAGGAAACACCATATATTTT. V usage is TRBV18 and J usage is TRBJ1-3; no definite D call. V was trimmed by 3 bases and J by 4 bases, leaving 10 bases between them. The CDR3 length is 14 residues. CDR1 is KGHSH, CDR2 LQKENI, per germline.

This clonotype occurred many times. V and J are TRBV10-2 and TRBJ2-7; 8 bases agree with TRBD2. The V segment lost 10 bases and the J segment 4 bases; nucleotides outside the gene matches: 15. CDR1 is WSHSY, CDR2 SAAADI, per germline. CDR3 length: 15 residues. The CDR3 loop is CATSRGVIAGYEQYF. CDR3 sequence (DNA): TGCGCCACCTCTAGGGGGGTAATAGCGGGGTACGAGCAGTACTTC.

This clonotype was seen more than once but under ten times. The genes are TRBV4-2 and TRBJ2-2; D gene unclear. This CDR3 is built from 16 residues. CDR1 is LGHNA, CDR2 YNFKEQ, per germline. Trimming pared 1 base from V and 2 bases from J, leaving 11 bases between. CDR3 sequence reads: CASSQVSRENTGELFF. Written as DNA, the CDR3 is TGTGCCAGCAGCCAAGTATCAAGGGAAAACACCGGGGAGCTGTTTTTT.